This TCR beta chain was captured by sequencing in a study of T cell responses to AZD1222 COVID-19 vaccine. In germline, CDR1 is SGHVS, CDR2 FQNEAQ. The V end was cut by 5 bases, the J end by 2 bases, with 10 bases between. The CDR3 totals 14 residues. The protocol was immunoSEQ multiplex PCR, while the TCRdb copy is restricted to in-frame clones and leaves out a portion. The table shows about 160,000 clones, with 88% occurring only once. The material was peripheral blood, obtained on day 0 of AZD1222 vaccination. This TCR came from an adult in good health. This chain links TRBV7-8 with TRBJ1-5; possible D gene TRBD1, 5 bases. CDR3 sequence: CASSAGTGNQPQHF. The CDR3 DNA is TGTGCCAGCAGCGCCGGGACGGGCAATCAGCCCCAGCATTTT.